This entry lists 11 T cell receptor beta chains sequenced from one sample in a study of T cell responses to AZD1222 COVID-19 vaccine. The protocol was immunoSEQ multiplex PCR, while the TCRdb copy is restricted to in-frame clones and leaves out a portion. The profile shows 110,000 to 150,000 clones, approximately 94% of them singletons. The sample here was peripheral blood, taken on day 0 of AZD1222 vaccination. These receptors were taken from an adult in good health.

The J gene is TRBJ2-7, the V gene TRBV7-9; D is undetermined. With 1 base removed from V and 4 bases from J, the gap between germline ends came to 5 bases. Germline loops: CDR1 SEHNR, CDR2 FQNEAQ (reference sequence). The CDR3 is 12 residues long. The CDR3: CASSLVDYEQYF. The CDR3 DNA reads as TGTGCCAGCAGCTTAGTGGATTACGAGCAGTACTTC.

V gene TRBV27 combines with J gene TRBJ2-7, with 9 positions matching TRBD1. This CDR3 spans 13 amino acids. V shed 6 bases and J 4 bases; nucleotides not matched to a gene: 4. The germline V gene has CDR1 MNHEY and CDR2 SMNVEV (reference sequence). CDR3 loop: CASRGTGNYEQYF. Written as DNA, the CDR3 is TGTGCCAGCAGGGGGACAGGGAATTACGAGCAGTACTTC.

The CDR3 loop is CASSFGDRGQETQYF. The DNA of the CDR3 is TGTGCCAGCAGCTTTGGGGACAGGGGTCAAGAGACCCAGTACTTC. The rearrangement joins TRBV7-9 to TRBJ2-5, with TRBD1 matching over 10 bases. There are 15 residues in the CDR3. CDR1 SEHNR and CDR2 FQNEAQ come from the germline V gene (reference sequence). Unmatched junction bases numbered 3, after V lost 3 bases and J lost 2 bases.

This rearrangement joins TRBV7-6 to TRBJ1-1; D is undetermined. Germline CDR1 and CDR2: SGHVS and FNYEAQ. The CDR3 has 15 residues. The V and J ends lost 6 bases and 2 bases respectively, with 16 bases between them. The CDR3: CASSLFAQENTEAFF. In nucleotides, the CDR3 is TGTGCCAGCAGTCTTTTTGCTCAGGAAAACACTGAAGCTTTCTTT.

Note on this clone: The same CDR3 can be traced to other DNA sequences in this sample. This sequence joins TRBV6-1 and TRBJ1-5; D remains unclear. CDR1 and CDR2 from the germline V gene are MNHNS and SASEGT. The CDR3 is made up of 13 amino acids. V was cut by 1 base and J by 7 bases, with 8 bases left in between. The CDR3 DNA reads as TGTGCCAGCAGTGAAGGAGGGCGACAGCCCCAGCATTTT. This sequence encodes CASSEGGRQPQHF.

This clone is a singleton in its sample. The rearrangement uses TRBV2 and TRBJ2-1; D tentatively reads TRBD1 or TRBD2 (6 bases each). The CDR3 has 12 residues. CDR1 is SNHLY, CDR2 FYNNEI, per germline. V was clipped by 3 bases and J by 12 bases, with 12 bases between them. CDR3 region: CASSERGAGQFF. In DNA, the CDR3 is TGTGCCAGCAGTGAGAGGGGGGCAGGGCAGTTCTTC.

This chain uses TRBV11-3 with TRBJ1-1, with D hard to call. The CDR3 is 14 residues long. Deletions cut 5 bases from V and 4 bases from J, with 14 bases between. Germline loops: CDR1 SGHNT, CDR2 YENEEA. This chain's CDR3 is CASSIRREITEAFF. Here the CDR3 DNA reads TGTGCCAGCAGCATCCGGAGGGAGATCACTGAAGCTTTCTTT.

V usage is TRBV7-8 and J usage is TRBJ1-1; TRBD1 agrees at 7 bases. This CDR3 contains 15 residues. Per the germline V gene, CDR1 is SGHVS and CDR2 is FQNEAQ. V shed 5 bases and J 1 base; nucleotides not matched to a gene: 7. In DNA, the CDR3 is TGTGCCAGCAGCACCTTGACAGGGAAGAACACTGAAGCTTTCTTT. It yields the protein CASSTLTGKNTEAFF.

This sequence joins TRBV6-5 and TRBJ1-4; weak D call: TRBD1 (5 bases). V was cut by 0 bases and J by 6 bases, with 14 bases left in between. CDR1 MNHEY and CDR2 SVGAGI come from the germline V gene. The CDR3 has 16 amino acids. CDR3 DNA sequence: TGTGCCAGCAGTTACTCGTACACAGGACAATATGAAAAACTGTTTTTT. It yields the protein CASSYSYTGQYEKLFF.

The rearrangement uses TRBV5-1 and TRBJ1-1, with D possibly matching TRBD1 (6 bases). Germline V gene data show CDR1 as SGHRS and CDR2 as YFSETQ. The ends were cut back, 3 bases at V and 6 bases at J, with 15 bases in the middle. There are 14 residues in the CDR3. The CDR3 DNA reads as TGCGCCAGCAGCTCGAATCCCGGGGGGCCTGAAGCTTTCTTT. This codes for CASSSNPGGPEAFF.

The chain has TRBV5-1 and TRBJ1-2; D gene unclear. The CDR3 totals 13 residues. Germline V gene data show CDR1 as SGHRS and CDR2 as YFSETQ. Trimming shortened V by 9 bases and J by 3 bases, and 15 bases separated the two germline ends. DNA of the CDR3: TGCGCCACTAGTCCCGGTTCGGACTATGGCTACACCTTC. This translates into CATSPGSDYGYTF.